The clone carrying this T cell receptor (beta chain) occurred once. Its target is unknown. This sample is drawn from a study of cytomegalovirus exposure and HLA in healthy donors. Study context: Early release data held about 92 million unique TCRs from HLA-typed donors. Regarding the study as a whole: Among the CMV-associated chains, three were confirmed in vitro as specific for CMV antigens. Some V segments could not be told apart, so they were left out, TRBV6-2 and TRBV6-3 among them. Among the most significant clusters, several appeared linked to common viral pathogens in a later analysis.

Trimming removed 5 bases at V and 7 bases at J, with 8 bases between. CDR1 is SQVTM and CDR2 is ANQGSEA in the germline V gene. The CDR3 sequence is 10 residues long. The PCR was carried out with 60 Vbeta primers and 13 Jbeta primers. The table came from immunoSEQ multiplex PCR; TCRdb's copy has only in-frame clones and leaves some out. Of 150,000 to 200,000 clones in the sample, roughly 85% were seen once. This chain uses TRBV29-1 with TRBJ1-2; D unresolved. The sequenced sample was PBMCs. This clonotype was obtained from a woman between 18 and 29 years old in good health and CMV-seronegative. The CDR3 DNA reads TGCAGCGTTACTCAGGCTGGCTACACCTTC. Translated, it gives CSVTQAGYTF. Variable domain in full (rest from reference TRBV29-1 and TRBJ1-2): SAVISQKPSRDICQRGTSLTIQCQVDSQVTMMFWYRQQPGQSLTLIATANQGSEATYESGFVIDKFPISRPNLTFSTLTVSNMSPEDSSIYLCSVTQAGYTFGSGTRLTVV.